Shown below are 23 T cell receptor beta chains from a single sample sequenced in a study of cytomegalovirus exposure and HLA in healthy donors. PCR was performed using 60 Vbeta and 13 Jbeta primers. Generated by immunoSEQ multiplex PCR, the TCRdb table keeps only in-frame clones and is missing some. This table has about 120,000 clones, 73% appearing once. Sequencing input: PBMCs. The receptors were gathered from a woman aged 35 to 49 in good health and CMV-seronegative.

The rearrangement joins TRBV29-1 to TRBJ1-5, with 8 bases matching TRBD1. The V gene end was trimmed by 4 bases and the J gene end by 2 bases; junction bases not matched to a gene: 1. The CDR3 sequence is 13 residues long. CDR1 is SQVTM and CDR2 is ANQGSEA in the germline V gene. The CDR3 region is CSVATGGNQPQHF. The CDR3 DNA sequence: TGCAGCGTTGCGACAGGGGGCAATCAGCCCCAGCATTTT.

V is TRBV7-9 and J is TRBJ2-7, with D perhaps matching TRBD1 (6 bases). The CDR3 runs 13 residues. V was shortened by 4 bases and J by 3 bases, with 10 bases between the two germline ends. Germline V lookup: CDR1 SEHNR, CDR2 FQNEAQ (reference sequence). CDR3 amino acids: CASSSGTYYEQYF. As DNA, the CDR3 is TGTGCCAGCAGCTCCGGGACATACTACGAGCAGTACTTC.

The chain couples TRBV5-6 to TRBJ1-1; TRBD1 is a possible D gene (6 bases). Germline CDR1 reads SGHDT; CDR2 reads YYEEEE. V was trimmed by 5 bases and J by 4 bases, leaving 15 bases between them. This CDR3 comprises 14 residues. CDR3 protein: CASSPLGGGTEAFF. CDR3 sequence (DNA): TGTGCCAGCAGTCCACTTGGGGGCGGCACTGAAGCTTTCTTT.

The J gene is TRBJ1-1, the V gene TRBV6-5; 8 bases map to TRBD1. Germline assignment: CDR1 MNHEY and CDR2 SVGAGI. The V gene end was trimmed by 5 bases and the J gene end by 5 bases; junction bases not matched to a gene: 7. The CDR3 is 14 amino acids. CDR3 DNA: TGTGCCAGCAGTAGGACAGGGAGAAAAACTGAAGCTTTCTTT. Translating it yields CASSRTGRKTEAFF.

V gene TRBV6-1 combines with J gene TRBJ1-6, with TRBD1 matching 7 bases. From germline, CDR1 is MNHNS and CDR2 SASEGT. This CDR3 region has 16 residues. The ends lost 4 bases at V and 7 bases at J; junction bases unmatched: 10. CDR3 sequence (DNA): TGTGCCAGCAGTGGGGACTCGGGACAGCTGAATTCACCCCTCCACTTT. Residues: CASSGDSGQLNSPLHF.

The rearrangement joins TRBV10-3 to TRBJ1-3, with a tentative D call TRBD1 (6 bases). CDR1 is ENHRY, CDR2 SYGVKD, per germline. Trimming pared 0 bases from V and 4 bases from J, leaving 13 bases between. CDR3 size: 16 residues. The CDR3 DNA reads as TGTGCCATCAGTGAGTCCTCAGGGGTGAGCGGAAACACCATATATTTT. This sequence encodes CAISESSGVSGNTIYF.

This chain links TRBV11-1 with TRBJ2-7; D ambiguous. Germline V CDR1 and CDR2: SGHAT, FQDESV (reference sequence). The CDR3 loop spans 13 amino acids. The ends were cut back, 7 bases at V and 5 bases at J, with 15 bases in the middle. The CDR3 is CASTTDSGNEQYF. CDR3 bases: TGTGCCAGCACCACCGACTCCGGAAACGAGCAGTACTTC.

In nucleotides, the CDR3 is TGTGCCAGCAGCGCCTCTCGGGGACTTCGACTAGCAGCTTTCTTT. Translating gives CASSASRGLRLAAFF. This rearrangement joins TRBV7-8 to TRBJ1-1; TRBD1 might be the D (5 bases). CDR3 length equals 15 residues. The V end lost 5 bases, the J end lost 10 bases, and 23 bases lay between the germline ends. Germline-derived CDR1 and CDR2 are SGHVS and FQNEAQ.

The chain couples TRBV29-1 to TRBJ2-4; 7 positions agree with TRBD1. This CDR3 is 13 amino acids long. After removal of 7 bases from V and 4 bases from J, the junction contained 7 bases not matched to a gene. CDR1 SQVTM and CDR2 ANQGSEA come from the germline V gene. CDR3 in DNA: TGCAGCGGGGGACAGAGCTATAAAAACATTCAGTACTTC. Translation: CSGGQSYKNIQYF.

The table lists this clone with a few counts. The chain has TRBV9 and TRBJ2-5; a possible D gene is TRBD2 (7 bases). CDR3 length equals 14 residues. The V and J ends lost 1 base and 5 bases respectively, with 12 bases between them. Germline CDR1 and CDR2: SGDLS and YYNGEE. The CDR3 nucleotides read TGTGCCAGCAGCGTAAGGGGGGGCAAGGAGACCCAGTACTTC. Translated: CASSVRGGKETQYF.

The chain couples TRBV29-1 to TRBJ2-3; no firm D call. V lost 4 bases and J 0 bases, leaving 5 bases between the germline ends. The germline CDR1 and CDR2 sequences are SQVTM and ANQGSEA. This CDR3 has 12 residues. Here the CDR3 DNA reads TGCAGCGTTGTTCCTAGCACAGATACGCAGTATTTT. Amino acid sequence: CSVVPSTDTQYF.

The gene calls are TRBV5-5 and TRBJ2-1; 7 bases map to TRBD1. Germline loops: CDR1 SGHKS, CDR2 YYEKEE (reference sequence). The trim removed 3 bases at V and 5 bases at J, leaving 5 bases unmatched. The CDR3 contains 14 residues. CDR3 loop: CASSSHRGNNEQFF. The DNA for the CDR3 is TGTGCCAGCAGCTCCCACAGGGGAAACAATGAGCAGTTCTTC. Full variable domain (remainder filled in from reference TRBV5-5 and TRBJ2-1): DAGVTQSPTHLIKTRGQQVTLRCSPISGHKSVSWYQQVLGQGPQFIFQYYEKEERGRGNFPDRFSARQFPNYSSELNVNALLLGDSALYLCASSSHRGNNEQFFGPGTRLTVL.

This rearrangement joins TRBV11-3 to TRBJ2-3; TRBD1 is a possible D gene (5 bases). CDR1 and CDR2 from the germline V gene are SGHNT and YENEEA. This CDR3 comprises 12 residues. The germline V and J ends were trimmed by 6 bases and 5 bases, with 9 bases remaining between them. The CDR3 DNA reads TGTGCCAGCAGTACCAGGGAAGATACGCAGTATTTT. Protein product: CASSTREDTQYF.

CDR3 DNA sequence: TGTGCCAGCAGCTCACAGGGGGCGGGTGGCTACACCTTC. Amino acid sequence: CASSSQGAGGYTF. The chain couples TRBV7-3 to TRBJ1-2; 9 bases line up with TRBD1. The germline gives CDR1 SGHTA, CDR2 FQGTGA. The CDR3 is 13 amino acids. The V segment lost 4 bases and the J segment 7 bases; nucleotides outside the gene matches: 4.

This clone turned up a few times. The chain links TRBV4-3 to TRBJ1-5; D remains ambiguous. This CDR3 is built from 15 residues. Trimming stripped 1 base from V and 4 bases from J, with 11 bases between. CDR1 and CDR2 from the germline V gene are LGHNA and YSLEER. CDR3 in amino acids: CASSQVLDTNQPQHF. CDR3 DNA sequence: TGCGCCAGCAGCCAAGTATTAGACACAAATCAGCCCCAGCATTTT.

Only one count was recorded for this clone. The chain joins TRBV6-5 to TRBJ2-7; the D is unclear. The V gene's germline CDR1 is MNHEY and CDR2 SVGAGI. The CDR3 consists of 13 residues. V lost 1 base and J lost 3, with 7 bases in between. The DNA for the CDR3 is TGTGCCAGCAGTTACTTACAGAGCTACGAGCAGTACTTC. This sequence encodes CASSYLQSYEQYF.

The rearrangement joins TRBV9 to TRBJ2-3; 12 nucleotides line up with TRBD2. Unmatched junction bases numbered 3, after V lost 3 bases and J lost 4 bases. This CDR3 is 15 amino acids long. Germline lookup yields CDR1 SGDLS and CDR2 YYNGEE. The CDR3 region is CASSGLAGVSDTQYF. The CDR3 DNA sequence: TGTGCCAGCAGCGGACTAGCGGGAGTGTCAGATACGCAGTATTTT.

This rearrangement joins TRBV5-4 to TRBJ2-1, with 9 bases lining up with TRBD2. This CDR3 has 16 amino acids. The V gene's germline CDR1 is SGHNT and CDR2 YYREEE (reference sequence). V was pared by 0 bases and J by 1 base, with 2 bases of the junction left unmatched. The CDR3 protein is CASSLVAGASYNEQFF. For the CDR3, the DNA is TGTGCCAGCAGCTTGGTAGCGGGGGCGTCCTACAATGAGCAGTTCTTC.

V and J are TRBV5-1 and TRBJ2-2, with D tentatively TRBD2 (5 bases). This CDR3 region has 17 residues. CDR1 is SGHRS, CDR2 YFSETQ, per germline. Trimming left V 5 bases short and J 0 bases short, with 17 bases between. This chain's CDR3 is CASSAEPRGPNTGELFF. In nucleotides, the CDR3 is TGCGCCAGCAGTGCCGAACCTCGGGGTCCGAACACCGGGGAGCTGTTTTTT.

The CDR3 nucleotides are TGCGCCAGCAGGGGGACTAGCGGGTTCCAAGAGACCCAGTACTTC. Translating gives CASRGTSGFQETQYF. V is TRBV5-1 and J is TRBJ2-5; 12 bases are shared with TRBD2. The V gene end was trimmed by 5 bases and the J gene end by 1 base; junction bases not matched to a gene: 3. The CDR3 runs to 15 residues. Germline V gene data show CDR1 as SGHRS and CDR2 as YFSETQ.

The chain has TRBV7-2 and TRBJ2-1; 7 bases map to TRBD2. This CDR3 region has 15 residues. V lost 2 bases and J lost 9; bases outside the gene matches: 10. Germline V CDR1 and CDR2: SGHTA, FQGNSA. The CDR3 region has the DNA TGTGCCAGCAGCTTATTGGCCAGCGGGGCGGGTGAGCAGTTCTTC. As protein: CASSLLASGAGEQFF.

The J gene is TRBJ2-7, the V gene TRBV11-1, with 11 bases matching TRBD1. The length of the CDR3 is 14 residues. Losses at the gene ends were 5 bases for V and 3 bases for J; bases not matched to a gene: 3. Germline V gene lookup returns CDR1 SGHAT and CDR2 FQDESV (reference sequence). DNA of the CDR3: TGTGCCAGCAGCCCCGGGACAGGGGGCTACGAGCAGTACTTC. Translated, it gives CASSPGTGGYEQYF.

This clone turned up a few times. V gene TRBV6-1 combines with J gene TRBJ1-1, with TRBD1 as a possible D gene (6 bases). This CDR3 region has 13 residues. The V and J ends lost 7 bases and 1 base respectively, with 10 bases between them. Germline V gene data show CDR1 as MNHNS and CDR2 as SASEGT. CDR3: CASNMDRNTEAFF. The CDR3 DNA reads as TGTGCCAGCAACATGGACAGGAACACTGAAGCTTTCTTT.